This T cell receptor beta chain comes out of a study of T cells after yellow fever vaccination. Study-level background: Fractions low in cell number were prepared with SMART-Seq v4 Ultra Low Input.

In its sample, this clonotype was seen a few times. Its antigen is as yet unknown. MiXCR was run by TCRdb on the 5' RACE reads, yielding one entry per CDR3 protein. The sample has nearly 300,000 distinct CDR3 sequences; 8.5% to 10% are singletons. Overall study results and limits: A large majority of primary-vaccination clones showed up again after the booster (about 97% CD4, 85% to 90% CD8). One caveat is that FACS-sorted repertoires could contain abundant clonotypes contaminating from the bulk population.

Trimming removed 5 bases from V and 4 bases from J, with 11 bases in between. CDR3 length: 14 residues. Germline CDR1 is MNHEY and CDR2 is SVGAGI. The TCR originated in a young man who received the YFV17D yellow fever vaccine. The material sequenced was CD4+ T cells sorted from PBMCs, taken 5 days after the yellow fever booster vaccination. The J gene is TRBJ1-4, the V gene TRBV6-5; D is undetermined. CDR3 DNA: TGTGCCAGCAGTCCCGTCCGACGTAATGAAAAACTGTTTTTT. Protein: CASSPVRRNEKLFF.